Presented here are 3 T cell receptor beta chains from one specimen sequenced in a study of cytomegalovirus exposure and HLA in healthy donors. With 60 Vbeta and 13 Jbeta primers, the PCR was carried out. Clones were read by immunoSEQ multiplex PCR, and TCRdb kept only the in-frame ones, dropping some. The sample table includes 100,000 to 150,000 clones. The sample was PBMCs. These receptors were collected from a man aged 18 to 29 in good health and CMV-seronegative.

The chain is built from TRBV9 and TRBJ2-3, with D possibly TRBD2 on 5 matching bases. CDR3 length: 14 amino acids. V lost 2 bases and J lost 2, with 9 bases in between. Germline CDR1 SGDLS, CDR2 YYNGEE. The CDR3 is CASSVDYPTDTQYF. DNA for the CDR3: TGTGCCAGCAGCGTCGACTATCCCACAGATACGCAGTATTTT.

This sequence joins TRBV5-4 and TRBJ2-5, with 12 nucleotides matching TRBD2. From germline, CDR1 is SGHNT and CDR2 YYREEE (reference sequence). V shed 5 bases and J 5 bases; nucleotides not matched to a gene: 10. The CDR3 runs 16 residues. CDR3 DNA sequence: TGTGCCAGCAGTTCTGGACTAGCGGGATACGGGGAGACCCAGTACTTC. It yields the protein CASSSGLAGYGETQYF.

This rearrangement joins TRBV6-1 to TRBJ2-5; weak D call: TRBD1 (7 bases). Germline loops: CDR1 MNHNS, CDR2 SASEGT. The CDR3 has 16 residues. Trimming pared 2 bases from V and 2 bases from J, leaving 15 bases between. CDR3 loop: CASSENPRGRQETQYF. The CDR3 bases are TGTGCCAGCAGTGAAAACCCCAGGGGGAGGCAAGAGACCCAGTACTTC.